One and the same sample provided the 4 T cell receptor beta chains below, sequenced in a study of CD8+CD57+ T cells in acquired aplastic anemia. Template material for TCR beta VDJ and CDR3 profiling consisted of genomic DNA. TCRdb re-derived calls from the reads in MiXCR, one entry per CDR3 protein. The sample carries approximately 200,000 distinct CDR3 sequences, around 59% recorded once. Sequenced material: sorted CD4+, CD8+, or CD8+CD57+ T cells (not recorded which) from PBMCs. These receptors were obtained from a human donor in good health, serving as a control.

The chain links TRBV15 to TRBJ2-4; TRBD2 matches at 8 bases. CDR3 size: 13 residues. Germline CDR1 and CDR2: LNHNV and YYDKDF (reference sequence). The J segment lost 5 bases and the V segment lost 11 bases, leaving 8 bases of the junction unmatched. CDR3: CAPAISGENIQYF. CDR3 coding DNA: TGTGCCCCGGCAATTAGCGGGGAAAACATTCAGTACTTC.

The V gene is TRBV7-9, the J gene TRBJ2-7; TRBD2 aligns across 7 bases. Per the germline V gene, CDR1 is SEHNR and CDR2 is FQNEAQ (reference sequence). This CDR3 has 13 amino acids. Germline trimming cut 8 bases from V and 3 bases from J; bases unmatched to any gene: 7. The CDR3 here is CASAAGVGYEQYF. CDR3 DNA sequence: TGTGCCAGCGCTGCGGGAGTTGGCTACGAGCAGTACTTC.

Comment on this clonotype: One base away lies a much larger clone, so this may be a sequencing read error. The chain joins TRBV10-3 to TRBJ1-1; D not certain. Germline V gene data show CDR1 as ENHRY and CDR2 as SYGVKD. CDR3 length equals 13 residues. Trimming removed 5 bases from V and 1 base from J, with 8 bases in between. CDR3 in DNA: TGTGCCATCAGTTACATGGGGAACACTGAAGCTTTCTTT. This codes for CAISYMGNTEAFF.

This clonotype has ten or more counts. This chain joins TRBV20-1 and TRBJ2-2; the match to TRBD2 covers 7 bases. Germline V gene lookup returns CDR1 DFQATT and CDR2 SNEGSKA (reference sequence). The CDR3 extends over 17 amino acids. V trimming: 5 bases; J trimming: 1 base; junction bases outside the gene matches: 13. The CDR3 DNA reads as TGCAGTGCTCCCCCTTTCAGGGCTAGCGGGAACACCGGGGAGCTGTTTTTT. This gives the protein CSAPPFRASGNTGELFF.